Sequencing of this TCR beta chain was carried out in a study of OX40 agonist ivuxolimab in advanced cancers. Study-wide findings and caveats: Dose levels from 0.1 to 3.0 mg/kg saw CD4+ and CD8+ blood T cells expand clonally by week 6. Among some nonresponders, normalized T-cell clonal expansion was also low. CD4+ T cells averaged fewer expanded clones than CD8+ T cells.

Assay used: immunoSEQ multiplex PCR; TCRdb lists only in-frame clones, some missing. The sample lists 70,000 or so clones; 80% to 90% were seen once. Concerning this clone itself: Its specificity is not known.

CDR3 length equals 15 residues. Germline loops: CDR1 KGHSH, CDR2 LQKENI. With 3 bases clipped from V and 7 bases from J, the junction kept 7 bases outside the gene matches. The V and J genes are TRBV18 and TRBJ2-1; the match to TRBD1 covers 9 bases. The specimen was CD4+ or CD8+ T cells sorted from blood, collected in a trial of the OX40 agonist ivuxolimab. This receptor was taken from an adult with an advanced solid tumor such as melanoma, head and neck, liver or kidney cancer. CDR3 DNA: TGTGCCAGCTCACCTGCGGGACAGGGATTGAATGAGCAGTTCTTC. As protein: CASSPAGQGLNEQFF.